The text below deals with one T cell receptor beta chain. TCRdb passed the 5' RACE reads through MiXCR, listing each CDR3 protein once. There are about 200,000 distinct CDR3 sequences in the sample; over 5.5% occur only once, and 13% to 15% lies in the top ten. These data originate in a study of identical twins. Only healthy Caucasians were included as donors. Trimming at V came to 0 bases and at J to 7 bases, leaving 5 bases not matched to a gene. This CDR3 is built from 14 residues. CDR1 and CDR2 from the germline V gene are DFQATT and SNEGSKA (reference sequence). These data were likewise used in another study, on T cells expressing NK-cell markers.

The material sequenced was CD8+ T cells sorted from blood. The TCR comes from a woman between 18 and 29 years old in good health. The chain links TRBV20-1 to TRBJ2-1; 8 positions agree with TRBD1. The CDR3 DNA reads TGCAGTGCTAGAGATGGGACAGGTTGGAATGAGCAGTTCTTC. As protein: CSARDGTGWNEQFF.